This TCR beta chain was captured in a study of cytomegalovirus exposure and HLA in healthy donors. Study results and caveats: An analysis was carried out later, and it reportedly showed fewer N-insertions in an Asian-associated ancestry cluster than the approximately 700-donor mean. Later analysis showed most CMV-associated TCR beta chains appearing HLA-restricted. For most TCR beta V segments, an earlier analysis put the productive rate at about 87% or about 30% of the time.

The PCR contained 60 Vbeta and 13 Jbeta primers. The repertoire was sequenced with immunoSEQ multiplex PCR; TCRdb's copy has only in-frame clones and lacks some. The sample has a few hundred thousand clones; over 65% are singletons. CDR1 is SEHNR and CDR2 is FQNEAQ in the germline V gene (reference sequence). V was shortened by 4 bases and J by 4 bases, with 8 bases between the two germline ends. CDR3 length: 14 amino acids. Whereas donors were nominally healthy upon sampling, unrecorded immune exposures were probable. With respect to this clone: Its antigen is currently unknown.

The source is a man aged 35 to 55 in good health and CMV-seronegative. The chain couples TRBV7-9 to TRBJ2-6; a possible D gene is TRBD1 (5 bases). The sequencing sample was made of PBMCs. The DNA for the CDR3 is TGTGCCAGCAGCTCCAGGACAGGGGCCAACGTCCTGACTTTC. Residues: CASSSRTGANVLTF.